Sequencing of this T cell receptor (beta chain) was carried out in a study of blood T cell repertoires in COVID-19. Trimming removed 6 bases at V and 12 bases at J, with 14 bases between. This CDR3 has 12 residues. Authors' analysis steps: By means of reference gene primer amplification, nucleated cell counts were estimated. Libraries were prepared by immunoSEQ multiplex PCR; TCRdb keeps only in-frame clonotypes and omits some of them. V, J and clone size are taken as reported in that table, and D and trimming were inferred from the DNA itself. The sample holds around 200,000 clones, roughly 80% seen once.

The gene calls are TRBV12-3 or TRBV12-4 and TRBJ1-4; D is uncertain. This clonotype originated in a man over 45 who had recovered from COVID-19. The source material was peripheral blood. The chain's CDR3 is CASRSDGVELFF. In DNA, the CDR3 is TGTGCCAGCAGGAGCGACGGGGTAGAACTGTTTTTT.